The present T cell receptor (beta chain) was sequenced within a study of beta chain features in type 1 diabetes. About the study: The study found patients and healthy donors alike in age, gender and cell yields. Across every sample, 85 million to 120 million sorted cells were examined in total.

This clone was detected only a few times. The antigen is unknown. Every isolated RNA sample was fully reverse transcribed, so sequencing captured expressed TCRB transcripts. Generated by immunoSEQ multiplex PCR, the TCRdb table keeps only in-frame clones and is missing some. The data show a few hundred thousand clones, around 9.6% seen once. This CDR3 has 18 residues. V dropped 1 base and J dropped 0; count of bases not matched to a gene: 12. Germline V lookup: CDR1 LNHNV, CDR2 YYDKDF (reference sequence). Findings and caveats of the study: A moderate, significant TCRB CDR3 shortening appeared in type 1 diabetes across four CD4+ subsets. The influence of HLA type on TCRB rearrangement stayed undetermined.

The chain recombines TRBV15 with TRBJ2-7, with 7 bases matching TRBD1. Material: central memory CD4+ T cells from blood. The clonotype comes from a man in his thirties or forties with type 1 diabetes. CDR3 nucleotides: TGTGCCACCAGCAGAGGTTCCCCGGGACAGCCTTTCTCCTACGAGCAGTACTTC. This codes for CATSRGSPGQPFSYEQYF.